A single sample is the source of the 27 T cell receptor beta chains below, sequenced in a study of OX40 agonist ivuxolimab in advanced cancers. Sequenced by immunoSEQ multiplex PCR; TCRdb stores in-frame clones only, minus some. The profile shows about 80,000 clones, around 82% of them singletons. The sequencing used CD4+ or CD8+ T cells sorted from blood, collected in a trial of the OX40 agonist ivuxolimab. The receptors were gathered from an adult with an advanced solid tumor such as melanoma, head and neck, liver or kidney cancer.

CDR3 amino acids: CAWTSTSYEFETQYF. CDR3 DNA sequence: TGTGCCTGGACCTCGACTAGTTATGAGTTTGAGACCCAGTACTTC. This chain connects TRBV30 to TRBJ2-5; a weak D match, TRBD2 (6 bases). V was shortened by 4 bases and J by 5 bases, with 20 bases between the two germline ends. The CDR3 is 15 residues long. Per germline, CDR1 GTSNPN and CDR2 SVGIG (reference sequence). Variable domain in full (rest from reference TRBV30 and TRBJ2-5): SQTIHQWPATLVQPVGSPLSLECTVEGTSNPNLYWYRQAAGRGLQLLFYSVGIGQISSEVPQNLSASRPQDRQFILSSKKLLLSDSGFYLCAWTSTSYEFETQYFGPGTRLLVL.

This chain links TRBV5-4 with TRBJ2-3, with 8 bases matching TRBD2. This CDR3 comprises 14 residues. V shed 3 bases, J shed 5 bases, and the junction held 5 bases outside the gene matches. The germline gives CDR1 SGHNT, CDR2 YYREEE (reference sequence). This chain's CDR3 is CASSSGGRGDTQYF. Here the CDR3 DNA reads TGTGCCAGCAGCTCGGGGGGGCGGGGAGATACGCAGTATTTT.

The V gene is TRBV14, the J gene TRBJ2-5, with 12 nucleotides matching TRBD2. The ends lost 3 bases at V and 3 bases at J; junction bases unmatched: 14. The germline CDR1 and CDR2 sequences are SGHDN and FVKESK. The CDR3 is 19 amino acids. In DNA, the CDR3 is TGTGCCAGCAGCCAGCTACCGTCTAGCGGGAGGGAGGGAAAAGAGACCCAGTACTTC. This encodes CASSQLPSSGREGKETQYF.

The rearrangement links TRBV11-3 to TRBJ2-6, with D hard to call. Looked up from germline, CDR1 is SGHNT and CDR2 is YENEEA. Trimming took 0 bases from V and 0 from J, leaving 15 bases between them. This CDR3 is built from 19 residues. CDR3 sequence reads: CASSLEFWHLSSGANVLTF. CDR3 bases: TGTGCCAGCAGCTTAGAGTTTTGGCATCTGAGCTCTGGGGCCAACGTCCTGACTTTC.

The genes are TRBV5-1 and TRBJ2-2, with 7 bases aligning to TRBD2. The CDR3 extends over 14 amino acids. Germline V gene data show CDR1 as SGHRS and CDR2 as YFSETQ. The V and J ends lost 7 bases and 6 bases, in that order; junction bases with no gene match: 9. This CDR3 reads CASGTGGAPGELFF. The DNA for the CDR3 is TGCGCCAGCGGAACGGGGGGAGCGCCCGGGGAGCTGTTTTTT.

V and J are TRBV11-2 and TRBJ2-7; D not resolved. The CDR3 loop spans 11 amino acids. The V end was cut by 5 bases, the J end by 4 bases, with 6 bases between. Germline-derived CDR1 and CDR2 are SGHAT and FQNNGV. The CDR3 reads CASSLQYEQYF. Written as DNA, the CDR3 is TGTGCCAGCAGCCTTCAATACGAGCAGTACTTC. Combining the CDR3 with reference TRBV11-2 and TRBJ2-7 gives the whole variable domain EAGVAQSPRYKIIEKRQSVAFWCNPISGHATLYWYQQILGQGPKLLIQFQNNGVVDDSQLPKDRFSAERLKGVDSTLKIQPAKLEDSAVYLCASSLQYEQYFGPGTRLTVT.

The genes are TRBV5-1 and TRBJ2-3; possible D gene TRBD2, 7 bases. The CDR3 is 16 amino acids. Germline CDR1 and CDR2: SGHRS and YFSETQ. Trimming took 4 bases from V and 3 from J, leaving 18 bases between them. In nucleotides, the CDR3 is TGCGCCAGCAGCCCGGGGGCCACTAGCGTGACAGATACGCAGTATTTT. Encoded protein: CASSPGATSVTDTQYF. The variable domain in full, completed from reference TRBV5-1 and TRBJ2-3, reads KAGVTQTPRYLIKTRGQQVTLSCSPISGHRSVSWYQQTPGQGLQFLFEYFSETQRNKGNFPGRFSGRQFSNSRSEMNVSTLELGDSALYLCASSPGATSVTDTQYFGPGTRLTVL.

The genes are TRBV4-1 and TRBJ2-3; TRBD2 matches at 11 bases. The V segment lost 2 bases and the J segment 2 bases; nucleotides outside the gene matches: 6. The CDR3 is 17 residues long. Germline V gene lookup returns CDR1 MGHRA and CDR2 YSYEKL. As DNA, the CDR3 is TGCGCCAGCAGCCAATCTGGACTAGCGGGCAACACAGATACGCAGTATTTT. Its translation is CASSQSGLAGNTDTQYF.

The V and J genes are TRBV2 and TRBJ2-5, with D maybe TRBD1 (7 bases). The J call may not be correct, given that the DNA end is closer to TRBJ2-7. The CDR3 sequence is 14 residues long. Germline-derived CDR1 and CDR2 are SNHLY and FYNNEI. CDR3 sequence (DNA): TGTGCCAGCACCGGGAGACAGGGACCGGACGAGCAGTACTTC. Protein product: CASTGRQGPDEQYF.

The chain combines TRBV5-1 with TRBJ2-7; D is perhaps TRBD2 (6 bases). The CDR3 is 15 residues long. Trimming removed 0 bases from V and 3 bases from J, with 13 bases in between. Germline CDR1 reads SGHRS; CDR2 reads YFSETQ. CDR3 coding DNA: TGCGCCAGCAGCTTGGCCTTTAGCGGCGTCTACGAGCAGTACTTC. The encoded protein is CASSLAFSGVYEQYF. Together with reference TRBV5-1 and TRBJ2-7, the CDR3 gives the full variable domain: KAGVTQTPRYLIKTRGQQVTLSCSPISGHRSVSWYQQTPGQGLQFLFEYFSETQRNKGNFPGRFSGRQFSNSRSEMNVSTLELGDSALYLCASSLAFSGVYEQYFGPGTRLTVT.

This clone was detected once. CDR3 in amino acids: CASGRALEQYF. For the CDR3, the DNA is TGTGCCAGTGGCCGGGCCCTCGAGCAGTACTTC. The chain joins TRBV7-9 to TRBJ2-7; D remains unclear. This CDR3 is 11 amino acids long. In germline, CDR1 is SEHNR, CDR2 FQNEAQ (reference sequence). Trimming took off 9 bases at V and 6 bases at J, with 12 bases between the two ends.

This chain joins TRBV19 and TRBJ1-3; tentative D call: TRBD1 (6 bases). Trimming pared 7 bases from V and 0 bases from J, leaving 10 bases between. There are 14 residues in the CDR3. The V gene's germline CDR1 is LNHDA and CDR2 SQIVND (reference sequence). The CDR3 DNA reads TGTGCCAGTAAGGACAGACGCTCTGGAAACACCATATATTTT. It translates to CASKDRRSGNTIYF.

CDR3 sequence: CASSLDPGARGYTF. The CDR3 coding sequence is TGTGCCAGCAGTTTAGATCCGGGGGCGCGGGGCTACACCTTC. V gene TRBV28 combines with J gene TRBJ1-2, with D perhaps TRBD1 (6 bases). The V gene's germline CDR1 is MDHEN and CDR2 SYDVKM. The CDR3 loop spans 14 amino acids. With 2 bases removed from V and 8 bases from J, the gap between germline ends came to 15 bases.

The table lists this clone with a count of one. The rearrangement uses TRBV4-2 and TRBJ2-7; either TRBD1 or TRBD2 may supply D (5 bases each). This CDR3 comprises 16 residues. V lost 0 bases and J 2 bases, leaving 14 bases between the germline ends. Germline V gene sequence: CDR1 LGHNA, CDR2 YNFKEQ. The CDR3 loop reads CASSQDPGPGTYEQYF. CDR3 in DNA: TGTGCCAGCAGCCAAGATCCGGGGCCTGGGACCTACGAGCAGTACTTC.

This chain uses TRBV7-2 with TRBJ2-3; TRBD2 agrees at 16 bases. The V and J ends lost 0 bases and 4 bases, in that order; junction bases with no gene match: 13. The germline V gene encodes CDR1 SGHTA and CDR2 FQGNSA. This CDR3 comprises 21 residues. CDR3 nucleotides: TGTGCCAGCAGCTTAGCCCCAGGGACTAGCGGGAGGGATGCGGGCGCAGATACGCAGTATTTT. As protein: CASSLAPGTSGRDAGADTQYF.

The CDR3 DNA reads as TGTGCCAGCAGAACGGGAACGAACACTGAAGCTTTCTTT. Its translation is CASRTGTNTEAFF. V and J are TRBV6-6 and TRBJ1-1; D remains ambiguous. The ends were cut back, 6 bases at V and 1 base at J, with 9 bases in the middle. The germline CDR1 and CDR2 sequences are MNHNY and SVGAGI (reference sequence). The CDR3 length is 13 residues.

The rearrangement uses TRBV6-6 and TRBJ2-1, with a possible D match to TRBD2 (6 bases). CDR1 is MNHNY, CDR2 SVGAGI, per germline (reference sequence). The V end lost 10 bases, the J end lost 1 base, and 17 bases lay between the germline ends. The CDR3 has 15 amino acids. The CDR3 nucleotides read TGTGCCATCAGGATTTCCGGGACTTCCTACAATGAGCAGTTCTTC. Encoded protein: CAIRISGTSYNEQFF.

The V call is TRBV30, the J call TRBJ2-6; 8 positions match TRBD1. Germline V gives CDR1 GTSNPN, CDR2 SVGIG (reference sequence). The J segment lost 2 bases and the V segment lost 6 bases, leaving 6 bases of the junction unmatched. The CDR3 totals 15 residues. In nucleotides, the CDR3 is TGTGCCTGTGGACAGGGTTTAGCTGGGGCCAACGTCCTGACTTTC. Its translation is CACGQGLAGANVLTF.

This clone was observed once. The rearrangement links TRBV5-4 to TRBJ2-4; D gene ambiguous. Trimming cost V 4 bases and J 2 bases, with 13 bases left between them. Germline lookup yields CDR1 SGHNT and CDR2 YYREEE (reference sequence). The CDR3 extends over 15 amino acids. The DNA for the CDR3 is TGTGCCAGCAGCCAGGACCGGAGCCCCAAAAACATTCAGTACTTC. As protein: CASSQDRSPKNIQYF.

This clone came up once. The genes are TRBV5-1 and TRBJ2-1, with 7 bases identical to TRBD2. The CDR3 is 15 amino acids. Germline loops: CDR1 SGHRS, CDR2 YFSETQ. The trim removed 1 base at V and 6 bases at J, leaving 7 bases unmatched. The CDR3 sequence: CASSLPGRGGNEQFF. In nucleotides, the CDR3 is TGCGCCAGCAGCTTGCCGGGGCGCGGGGGCAATGAGCAGTTCTTC.

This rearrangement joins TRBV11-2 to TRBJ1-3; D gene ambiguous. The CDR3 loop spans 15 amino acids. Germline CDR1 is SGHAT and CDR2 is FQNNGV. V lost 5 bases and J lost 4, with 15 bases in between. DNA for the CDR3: TGTGCCAGCAGCCGGGAAGCCTCCCCCGGAAACACCATATATTTT. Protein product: CASSREASPGNTIYF.

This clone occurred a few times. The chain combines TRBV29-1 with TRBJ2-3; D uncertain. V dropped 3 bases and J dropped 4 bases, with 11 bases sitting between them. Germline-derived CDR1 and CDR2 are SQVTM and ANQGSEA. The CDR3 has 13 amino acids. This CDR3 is CSVDTDSPDTQYF. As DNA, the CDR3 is TGCAGCGTTGATACAGACTCACCAGATACGCAGTATTTT.

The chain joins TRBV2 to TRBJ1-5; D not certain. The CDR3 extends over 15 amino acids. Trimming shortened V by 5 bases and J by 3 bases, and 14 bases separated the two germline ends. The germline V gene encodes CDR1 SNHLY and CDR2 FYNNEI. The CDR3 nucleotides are TGTGCCAGCAGTTTGGACCTAGGCGACAATCAGCCCCAGCATTTT. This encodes CASSLDLGDNQPQHF.

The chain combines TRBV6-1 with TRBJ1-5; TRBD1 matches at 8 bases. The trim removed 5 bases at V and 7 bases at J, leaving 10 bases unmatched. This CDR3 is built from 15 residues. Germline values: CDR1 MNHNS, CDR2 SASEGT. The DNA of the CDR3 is TGTGCCAGCAGTACTAGCGGACAGGGCCGGCAGCCCCAGCATTTT. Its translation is CASSTSGQGRQPQHF.

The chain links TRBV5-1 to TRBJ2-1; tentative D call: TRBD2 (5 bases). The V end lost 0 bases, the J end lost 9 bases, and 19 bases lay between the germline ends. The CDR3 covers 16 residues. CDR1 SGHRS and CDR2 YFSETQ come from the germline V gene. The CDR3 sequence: CASSLAPSRVEGEQFF. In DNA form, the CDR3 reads TGCGCCAGCAGCTTGGCCCCTAGCCGGGTAGAGGGTGAGCAGTTCTTC.

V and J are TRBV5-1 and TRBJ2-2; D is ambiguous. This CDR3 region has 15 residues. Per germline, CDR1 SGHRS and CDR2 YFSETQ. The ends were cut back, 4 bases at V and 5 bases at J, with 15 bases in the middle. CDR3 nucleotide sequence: TGCGCCAGCAGCAGTCAATCGCTGGGAACCGGGGAGCTGTTTTTT. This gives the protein CASSSQSLGTGELFF. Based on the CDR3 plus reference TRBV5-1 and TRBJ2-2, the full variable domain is KAGVTQTPRYLIKTRGQQVTLSCSPISGHRSVSWYQQTPGQGLQFLFEYFSETQRNKGNFPGRFSGRQFSNSRSEMNVSTLELGDSALYLCASSSQSLGTGELFFGEGSRLTVL.

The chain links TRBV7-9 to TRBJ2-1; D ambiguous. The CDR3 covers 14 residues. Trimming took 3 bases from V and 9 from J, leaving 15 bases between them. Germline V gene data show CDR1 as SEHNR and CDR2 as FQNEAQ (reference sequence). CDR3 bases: TGTGCCAGCAGCTTCTACTCTCCGAGCAGTGAGCAGTTCTTC. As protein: CASSFYSPSSEQFF.